The rows below give T cell receptor beta chains drawn from one sample of a study of CD8+ T cells in alopecia areata. Assay used: immunoSEQ multiplex PCR; TCRdb lists only in-frame clones, some missing. The sample includes roughly 250,000 clones, under 80% of them seen just once. The sample consisted of CD4+ T cells sorted from blood, taken at week 0. Source of these receptors: a human donor with alopecia areata. Each CDR3 is given with its conserved first and last residue. The D gene is left open where the match is weak. A clone size is listed for some rows: how often the clone was seen (once, few, many), or a class if it is expanded.

clone size	V gene	CDR3 length	D gene	J gene	CDR3 protein	CDR3 DNA
NA	TRBV6-5	13	NA	TRBJ1-1	CASSRQSSTEAFF	TGTGCCAGCAGCAGACAGAGCAGCACTGAAGCTTTCTTT
NA	TRBV30	16	TRBD2	TRBJ2-5	CAWSTGLAGPKETQYF	TGTGCCTGGAGCACCGGACTAGCGGGACCCAAAGAGACCCAGTACTTC
NA	TRBV29-1	13	TRBD1	TRBJ1-5	CSTRTGDNQPQHF	TGCAGCACGAGGACAGGGGACAATCAGCCCCAGCATTTT
NA	TRBV29-1	12	TRBD1	TRBJ1-2	CSVAGQGGGYTF	TGCAGCGTTGCAGGACAGGGGGGCGGCTACACCTTC
NA	TRBV4-1	17	TRBD1	TRBJ2-4	CASSHTRDRGRGNIQYF	TGCGCCAGCAGCCACACCCGGGACAGGGGGCGCGGAAACATTCAGTACTTC
NA	TRBV5-1	18	TRBD2	TRBJ2-1	CASSLAGAGGSSYNEQFF	TGCGCCAGCAGCTTGGCGGGGGCGGGGGGGAGCTCCTACAATGAGCAGTTCTTC
NA	TRBV10-3	14	NA	TRBJ2-7	CAISDLGGAYEQYF	TGTGCCATCAGTGACCTAGGCGGGGCCTACGAGCAGTACTTC
few	TRBV29-1	11	TRBD1	TRBJ2-1	CSAEGTGPQFF	TGCAGCGCCGAGGGGACAGGGCCCCAGTTCTTC
NA	TRBV30	13	TRBD1	TRBJ2-7	CAWSAGDSYEQYF	TGTGCCTGGAGTGCTGGGGACAGCTACGAGCAGTACTTC
NA	TRBV9	14	NA	TRBJ1-2	CASSPDSVNYGYTF	TGTGCCAGCAGCCCAGATTCGGTGAACTATGGCTACACCTTC
few	TRBV18	14	TRBD2	TRBJ2-3	CASSPNAGADTQYF	TGTGCCAGCTCACCAAATGCGGGGGCAGATACGCAGTATTTT
once	TRBV9	15	TRBD2	TRBJ2-1	CASSVESGVRNEQFF	TGTGCCAGCAGCGTAGAAAGCGGGGTGAGGAATGAGCAGTTCTTC
NA	TRBV5-6	16	TRBD1	TRBJ2-3	CASSFTGVGTGDTQYF	TGTGCCAGCAGCTTTACAGGGGTTGGGACGGGTGATACGCAGTATTTT
few	TRBV30	14	NA	TRBJ2-7	CAWSRGARFDEQYF	TGTGCCTGGAGTCGGGGGGCGAGGTTCGACGAGCAGTACTTC
NA	TRBV29-1	16	TRBD1	TRBJ1-5	CSATTGGRHSNQPQHF	TGCAGCGCTACTACAGGGGGCAGGCATAGCAATCAGCCCCAGCATTTT
NA	TRBV5-1	15	TRBD1	TRBJ2-4	CASSLETGGRNIQYF	TGCGCCAGCAGCTTGGAGACAGGGGGGAGAAACATTCAGTACTTC
NA	TRBV29-1	12	NA	TRBJ1-1	CSVEQDFTEAFF	TGCAGCGTTGAACAGGATTTCACTGAAGCTTTCTTT
NA	TRBV9	14	NA	TRBJ2-7	CASSVAVGSYEQYF	TGTGCCAGCAGCGTAGCCGTAGGATCCTACGAGCAGTACTTC
NA	TRBV27	13	NA	TRBJ1-2	CASSLSGDYGYTF	TGTGCCAGCAGTTTATCGGGGGACTATGGCTACACCTTC
NA	TRBV18	14	NA	TRBJ2-3	CASSPSVGADTQYF	TGTGCCAGCTCGCCGTCCGTCGGAGCAGATACGCAGTATTTT
NA	TRBV29-1	12	NA	TRBJ2-3	CSVGTGSDTQYF	TGCAGCGTTGGAACAGGGTCAGATACGCAGTATTTT
NA	TRBV2	12	NA	TRBJ2-2	CASTGYFGELFF	TGTGCCAGCACGGGATATTTCGGGGAGCTGTTTTTT
NA	TRBV7-9	17	NA	TRBJ1-6	CASSSLGGRPSDSPLHF	TGTGCCAGCAGCAGCTTGGGGGGAAGGCCGAGCGATTCACCCCTCCACTTT
NA	TRBV14	15	TRBD2	TRBJ2-3	CASSRDYRAADTQYF	TGTGCCAGCAGTCGGGACTACCGAGCGGCAGATACGCAGTATTTT
NA	TRBV29-1	13	NA	TRBJ2-3	CSVLRPSTDTQYF	TGCAGCGTCCTTCGACCTAGCACAGATACGCAGTATTTT
NA	TRBV27	13	NA	TRBJ1-1	CASSPPGLTEAFF	TGTGCCAGCAGTCCCCCCGGGTTAACTGAAGCTTTCTTT
NA	TRBV5-6	14	TRBD1	TRBJ1-5	CASSADRVGQPQHF	TGTGCCAGCAGCGCCGACAGGGTAGGCCAGCCCCAGCATTTT
NA	TRBV5-1	15	NA	TRBJ2-4	CASSLMDGQKNIQYF	TGCGCCAGCAGCTTGATGGACGGACAGAAAAACATTCAGTACTTC
few	TRBV9	14	TRBD1	TRBJ2-7	CASSEGQVSYEQYF	TGTGCCAGCAGCGAGGGACAGGTCTCCTACGAGCAGTACTTC
few	TRBV4-1	14	NA	TRBJ2-3	CASSQEPRQDTQYF	TGCGCCAGCAGCCAAGAACCCCGGCAAGATACGCAGTATTTT
NA	TRBV30	12	NA	TRBJ1-4	CAWSVSAGKLFF	TGTGCCTGGAGTGTATCGGCGGGGAAACTGTTTTTT